This T cell receptor beta chain was sequenced for a study of T cells after yellow fever vaccination. Between the trimmed V and J ends, which lost 0 bases and 5 bases, there was a span of 19 bases. CDR1 is MGHRA, CDR2 YSYEKL, per germline. CDR3 size: 17 residues. Using its own MiXCR run on the 5' RACE reads, TCRdb lists one record per CDR3 protein. The top ten clones hold 15% to 20% of a sample with about 300,000 distinct CDR3 sequences, around 7% of them seen once. This clonotype was counted between two and nine times. The chain has TRBV4-1 and TRBJ2-5; D unclear. This specimen was PBMCs, taken roughly 46 days after the first yellow fever vaccination. This clonotype was sampled from a man aged 18-30 years who received the YFV17D yellow fever vaccine. The CDR3 loop is CASSQELAALEEETQYF. The CDR3 nucleotides are TGCGCCAGCAGCCAAGAATTGGCGGCTCTAGAAGAGGAGACCCAGTACTTC.